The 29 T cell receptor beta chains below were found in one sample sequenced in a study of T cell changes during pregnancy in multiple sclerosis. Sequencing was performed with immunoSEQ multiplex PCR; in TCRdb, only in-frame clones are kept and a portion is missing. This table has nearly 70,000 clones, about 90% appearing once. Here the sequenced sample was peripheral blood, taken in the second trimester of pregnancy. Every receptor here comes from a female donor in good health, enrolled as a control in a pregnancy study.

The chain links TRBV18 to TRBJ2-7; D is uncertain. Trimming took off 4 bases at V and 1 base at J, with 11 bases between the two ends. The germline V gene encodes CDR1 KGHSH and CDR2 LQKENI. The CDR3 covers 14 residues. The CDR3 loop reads CASSLQTESYEQYF. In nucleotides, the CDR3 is TGTGCCAGCTCACTACAAACAGAATCCTACGAGCAGTACTTC. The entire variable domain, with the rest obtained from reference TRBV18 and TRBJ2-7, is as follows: NAGVMQNPRHLVRRRGQEARLRCSPMKGHSHVYWYRQLPEEGLKFMVYLQKENIIDESGMPKERFSAEFPKEGPSILRIQQVVRGDSAAYFCASSLQTESYEQYFGPGTRLTVT.

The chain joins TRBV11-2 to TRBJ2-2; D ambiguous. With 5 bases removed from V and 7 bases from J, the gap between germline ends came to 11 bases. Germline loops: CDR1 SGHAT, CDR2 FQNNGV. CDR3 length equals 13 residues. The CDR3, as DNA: TGTGCCAGCAGCCCGACGGGTGTCGGGGAGCTGTTTTTT. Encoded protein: CASSPTGVGELFF.

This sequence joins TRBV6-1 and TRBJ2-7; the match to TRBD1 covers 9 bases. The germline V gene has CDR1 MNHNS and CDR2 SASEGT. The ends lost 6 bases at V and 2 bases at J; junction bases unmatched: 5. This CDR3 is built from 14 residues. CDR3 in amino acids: CASRRQGETYEQYF. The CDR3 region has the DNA TGTGCCAGCAGAAGACAGGGGGAGACCTACGAGCAGTACTTC.

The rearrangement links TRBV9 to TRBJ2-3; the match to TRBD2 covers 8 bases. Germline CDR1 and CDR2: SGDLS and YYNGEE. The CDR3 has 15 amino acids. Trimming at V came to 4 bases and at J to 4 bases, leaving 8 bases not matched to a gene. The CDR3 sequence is CASSIRGGRSDTQYF. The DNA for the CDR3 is TGTGCCAGCAGCATCCGGGGGGGCCGCTCAGATACGCAGTATTTT.

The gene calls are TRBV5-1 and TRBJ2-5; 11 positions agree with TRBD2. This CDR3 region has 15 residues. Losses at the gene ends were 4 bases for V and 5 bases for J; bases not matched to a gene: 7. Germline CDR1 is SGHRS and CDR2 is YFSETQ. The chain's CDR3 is CASSILAGVGETQYF. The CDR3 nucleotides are TGCGCCAGCAGCATACTAGCGGGAGTAGGGGAGACCCAGTACTTC.

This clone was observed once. CDR3 protein: CASSRILRETQYF. CDR3 sequence (DNA): TGTGCCAGCAGCCGGATTTTGAGGGAGACCCAGTACTTC. The genes are TRBV6-1 and TRBJ2-5; no clear D gene. The V and J ends lost 6 bases and 5 bases respectively, with 13 bases between them. The CDR3 is made up of 13 amino acids. In germline, CDR1 is MNHNS, CDR2 SASEGT.

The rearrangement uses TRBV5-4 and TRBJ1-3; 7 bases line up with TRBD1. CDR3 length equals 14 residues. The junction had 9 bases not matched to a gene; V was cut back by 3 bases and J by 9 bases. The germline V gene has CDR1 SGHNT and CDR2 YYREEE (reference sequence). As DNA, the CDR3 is TGTGCCAGCAGCTGGACAGGTACCAAAGGCACCATATATTTT. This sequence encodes CASSWTGTKGTIYF.

This chain's CDR3 is CASSYSFGDGYTF. DNA of the CDR3: TGTGCCAGCAGTTACTCTTTCGGGGATGGCTACACCTTC. V usage is TRBV6-6 and J usage is TRBJ1-2; D is undetermined. Trimming took off 0 bases at V and 6 bases at J, with 8 bases between the two ends. Germline CDR1 MNHNY, CDR2 SVGAGI (reference sequence). This CDR3 spans 13 amino acids.

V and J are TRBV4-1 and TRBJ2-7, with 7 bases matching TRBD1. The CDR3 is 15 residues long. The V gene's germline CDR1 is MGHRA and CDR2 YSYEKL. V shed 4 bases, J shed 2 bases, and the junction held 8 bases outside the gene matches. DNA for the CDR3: TGCGCCAGCAGCCCACTGAGAGGGGGCCCCTACGAGCAGTACTTC. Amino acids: CASSPLRGGPYEQYF.

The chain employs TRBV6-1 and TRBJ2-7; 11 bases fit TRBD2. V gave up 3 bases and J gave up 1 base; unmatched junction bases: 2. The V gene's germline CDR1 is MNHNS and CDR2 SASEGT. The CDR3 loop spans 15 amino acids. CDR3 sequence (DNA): TGTGCCAGCAGTGAGGGGACTAGCGGATCCTACGAGCAGTACTTC. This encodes CASSEGTSGSYEQYF.

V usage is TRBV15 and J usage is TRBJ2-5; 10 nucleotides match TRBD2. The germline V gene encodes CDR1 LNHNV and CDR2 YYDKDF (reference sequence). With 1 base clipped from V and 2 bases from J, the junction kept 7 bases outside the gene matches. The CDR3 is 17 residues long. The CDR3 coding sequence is TGTGCCACCAGCAGAGGTACGGGACTAGCGAGGCAAGAGACCCAGTACTTC. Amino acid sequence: CATSRGTGLARQETQYF.

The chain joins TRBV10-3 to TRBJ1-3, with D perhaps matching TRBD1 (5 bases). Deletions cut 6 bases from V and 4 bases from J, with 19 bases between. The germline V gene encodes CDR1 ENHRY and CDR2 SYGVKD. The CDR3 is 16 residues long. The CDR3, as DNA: TGTGCCATCAGCAACCCTCCAGGGTCGGCCGGAAACACCATATATTTT. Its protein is CAISNPPGSAGNTIYF.

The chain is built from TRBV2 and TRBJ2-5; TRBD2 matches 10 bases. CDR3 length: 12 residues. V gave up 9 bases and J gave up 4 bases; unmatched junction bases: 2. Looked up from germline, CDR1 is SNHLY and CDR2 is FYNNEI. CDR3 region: CASSSGGETQYF. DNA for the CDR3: TGTGCCAGTTCTAGCGGGGGAGAGACCCAGTACTTC.

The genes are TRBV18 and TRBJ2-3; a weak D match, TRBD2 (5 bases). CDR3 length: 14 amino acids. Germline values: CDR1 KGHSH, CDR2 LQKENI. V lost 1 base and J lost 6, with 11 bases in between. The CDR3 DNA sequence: TGTGCCAGCTCACCACTGGGAGCCGCCGATACGCAGTATTTT. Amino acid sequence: CASSPLGAADTQYF.

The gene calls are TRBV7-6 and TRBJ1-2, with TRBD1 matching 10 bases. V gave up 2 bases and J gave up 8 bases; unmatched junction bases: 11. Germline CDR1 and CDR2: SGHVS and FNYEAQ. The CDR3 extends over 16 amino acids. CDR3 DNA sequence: TGTGCCAGCAGCTTATCCGACAGGGGGCTTTCAGAGGGCTACACCTTC. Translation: CASSLSDRGLSEGYTF.

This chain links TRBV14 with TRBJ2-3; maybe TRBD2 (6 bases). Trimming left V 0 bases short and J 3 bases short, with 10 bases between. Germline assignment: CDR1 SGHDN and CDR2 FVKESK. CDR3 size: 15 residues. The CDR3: CASSQDRAGTDTQYF. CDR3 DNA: TGTGCCAGCAGCCAAGATCGAGCGGGTACAGATACGCAGTATTTT.

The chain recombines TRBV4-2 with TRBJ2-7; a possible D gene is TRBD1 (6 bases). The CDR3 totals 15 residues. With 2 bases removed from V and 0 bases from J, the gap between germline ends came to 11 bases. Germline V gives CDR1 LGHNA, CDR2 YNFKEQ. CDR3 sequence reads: CASSQTGTNSYEQYF. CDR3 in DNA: TGTGCCAGCAGCCAAACAGGGACAAACTCCTACGAGCAGTACTTC.

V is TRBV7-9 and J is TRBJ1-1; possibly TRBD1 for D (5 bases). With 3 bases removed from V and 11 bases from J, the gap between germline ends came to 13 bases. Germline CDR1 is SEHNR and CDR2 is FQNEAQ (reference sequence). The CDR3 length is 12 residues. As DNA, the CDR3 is TGTGCCAGCAGCTTGAGCTCAGGGCCGGCTTTCTTT. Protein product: CASSLSSGPAFF. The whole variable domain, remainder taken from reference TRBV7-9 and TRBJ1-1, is DTGVSQNPRHKITKRGQNVTFRCDPISEHNRLYWYRQTLGQGPEFLTYFQNEAQLEKSRLLSDRFSAERPKGSFSTLEIQRTEQGDSAMYLCASSLSSGPAFFGQGTRLTVV.

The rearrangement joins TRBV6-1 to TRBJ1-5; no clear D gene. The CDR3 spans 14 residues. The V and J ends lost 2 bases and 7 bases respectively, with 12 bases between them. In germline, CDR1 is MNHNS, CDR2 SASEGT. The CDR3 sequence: CASSEREGNQPQHF. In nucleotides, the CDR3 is TGTGCCAGCAGTGAAAGGGAGGGTAACCAGCCCCAGCATTTT.

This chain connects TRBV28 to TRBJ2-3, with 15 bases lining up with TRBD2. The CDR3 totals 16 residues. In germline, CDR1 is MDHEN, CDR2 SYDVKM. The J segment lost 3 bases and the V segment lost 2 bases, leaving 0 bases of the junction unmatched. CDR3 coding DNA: TGTGCCAGCAGTTTAGGGACTAGCGGGAGGACAGATACGCAGTATTTT. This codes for CASSLGTSGRTDTQYF. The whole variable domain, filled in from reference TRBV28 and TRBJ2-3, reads DVKVTQSSRYLVKRTGEKVFLECVQDMDHENMFWYRQDPGLGLRLIYFSYDVKMKEKGDIPEGYSVSREKKERFSLILESASTNQTSMYLCASSLGTSGRTDTQYFGPGTRLTVL.

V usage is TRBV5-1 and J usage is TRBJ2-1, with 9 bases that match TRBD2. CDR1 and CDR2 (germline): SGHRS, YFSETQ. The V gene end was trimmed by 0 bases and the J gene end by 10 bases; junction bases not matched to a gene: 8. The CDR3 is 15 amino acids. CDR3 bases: TGCGCCAGCAGCTTGGCCCAGCGGGGGGCCGGGGAGCAGTTCTTC. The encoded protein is CASSLAQRGAGEQFF.

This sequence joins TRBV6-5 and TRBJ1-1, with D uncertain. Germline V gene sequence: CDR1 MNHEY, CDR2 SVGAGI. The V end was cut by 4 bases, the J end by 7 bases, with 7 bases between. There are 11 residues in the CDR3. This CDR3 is CASSFRHEAFF. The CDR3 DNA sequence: TGTGCCAGCAGTTTTCGACATGAAGCTTTCTTT.

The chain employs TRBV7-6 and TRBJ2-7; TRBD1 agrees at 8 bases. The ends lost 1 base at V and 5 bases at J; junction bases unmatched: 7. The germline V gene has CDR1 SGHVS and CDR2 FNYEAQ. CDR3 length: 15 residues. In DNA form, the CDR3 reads TGTGCCAGCAGCTTAGAAATAGGGACAGGTAACGAGCAGTACTTC. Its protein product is CASSLEIGTGNEQYF.

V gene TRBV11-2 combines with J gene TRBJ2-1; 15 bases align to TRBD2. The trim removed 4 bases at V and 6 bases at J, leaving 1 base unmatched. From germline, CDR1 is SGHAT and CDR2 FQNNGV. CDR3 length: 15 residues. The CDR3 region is CASSWGLAGGNEQFF. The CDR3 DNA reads TGTGCCAGCAGCTGGGGACTAGCGGGAGGCAATGAGCAGTTCTTC.

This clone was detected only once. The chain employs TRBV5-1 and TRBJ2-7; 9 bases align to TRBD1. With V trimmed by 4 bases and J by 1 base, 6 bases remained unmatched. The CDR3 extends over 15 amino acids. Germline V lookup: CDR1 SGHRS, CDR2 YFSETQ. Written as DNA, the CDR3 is TGCGCCAGCAGCACCTCGGACAGGGGATCCTACGAGCAGTACTTC. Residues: CASSTSDRGSYEQYF. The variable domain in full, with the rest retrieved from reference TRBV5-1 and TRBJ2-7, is KAGVTQTPRYLIKTRGQQVTLSCSPISGHRSVSWYQQTPGQGLQFLFEYFSETQRNKGNFPGRFSGRQFSNSRSEMNVSTLELGDSALYLCASSTSDRGSYEQYFGPGTRLTVT.

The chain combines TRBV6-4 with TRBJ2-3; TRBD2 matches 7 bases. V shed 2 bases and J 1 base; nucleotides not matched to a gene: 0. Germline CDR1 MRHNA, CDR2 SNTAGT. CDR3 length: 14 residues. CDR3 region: CASSDTSGTDTQYF. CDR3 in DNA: TGTGCCAGCAGTGACACTAGCGGCACAGATACGCAGTATTTT.

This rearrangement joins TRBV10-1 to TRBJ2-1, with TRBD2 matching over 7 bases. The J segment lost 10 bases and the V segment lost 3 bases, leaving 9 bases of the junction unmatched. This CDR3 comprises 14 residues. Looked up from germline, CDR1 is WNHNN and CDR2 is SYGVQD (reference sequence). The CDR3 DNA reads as TGCGCCAGCAGTGAAGTTGGGAGGGCTGGAGAGCAGTTCTTC. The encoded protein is CASSEVGRAGEQFF.

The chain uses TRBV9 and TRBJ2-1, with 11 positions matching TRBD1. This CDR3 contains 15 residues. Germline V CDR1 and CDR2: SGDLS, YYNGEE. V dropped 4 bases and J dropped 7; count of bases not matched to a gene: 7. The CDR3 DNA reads TGTGCCAGCAGCCCGGGGACAGGGGGTGATAATGAGCAGTTCTTC. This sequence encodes CASSPGTGGDNEQFF.

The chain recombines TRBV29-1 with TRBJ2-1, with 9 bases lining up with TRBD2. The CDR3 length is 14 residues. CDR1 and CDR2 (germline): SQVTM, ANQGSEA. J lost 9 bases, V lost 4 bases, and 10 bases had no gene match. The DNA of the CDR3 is TGCAGCGTTGTGGTGGCGGGAGGGCCGGGTGAGCAGTTCTTC. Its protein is CSVVVAGGPGEQFF.